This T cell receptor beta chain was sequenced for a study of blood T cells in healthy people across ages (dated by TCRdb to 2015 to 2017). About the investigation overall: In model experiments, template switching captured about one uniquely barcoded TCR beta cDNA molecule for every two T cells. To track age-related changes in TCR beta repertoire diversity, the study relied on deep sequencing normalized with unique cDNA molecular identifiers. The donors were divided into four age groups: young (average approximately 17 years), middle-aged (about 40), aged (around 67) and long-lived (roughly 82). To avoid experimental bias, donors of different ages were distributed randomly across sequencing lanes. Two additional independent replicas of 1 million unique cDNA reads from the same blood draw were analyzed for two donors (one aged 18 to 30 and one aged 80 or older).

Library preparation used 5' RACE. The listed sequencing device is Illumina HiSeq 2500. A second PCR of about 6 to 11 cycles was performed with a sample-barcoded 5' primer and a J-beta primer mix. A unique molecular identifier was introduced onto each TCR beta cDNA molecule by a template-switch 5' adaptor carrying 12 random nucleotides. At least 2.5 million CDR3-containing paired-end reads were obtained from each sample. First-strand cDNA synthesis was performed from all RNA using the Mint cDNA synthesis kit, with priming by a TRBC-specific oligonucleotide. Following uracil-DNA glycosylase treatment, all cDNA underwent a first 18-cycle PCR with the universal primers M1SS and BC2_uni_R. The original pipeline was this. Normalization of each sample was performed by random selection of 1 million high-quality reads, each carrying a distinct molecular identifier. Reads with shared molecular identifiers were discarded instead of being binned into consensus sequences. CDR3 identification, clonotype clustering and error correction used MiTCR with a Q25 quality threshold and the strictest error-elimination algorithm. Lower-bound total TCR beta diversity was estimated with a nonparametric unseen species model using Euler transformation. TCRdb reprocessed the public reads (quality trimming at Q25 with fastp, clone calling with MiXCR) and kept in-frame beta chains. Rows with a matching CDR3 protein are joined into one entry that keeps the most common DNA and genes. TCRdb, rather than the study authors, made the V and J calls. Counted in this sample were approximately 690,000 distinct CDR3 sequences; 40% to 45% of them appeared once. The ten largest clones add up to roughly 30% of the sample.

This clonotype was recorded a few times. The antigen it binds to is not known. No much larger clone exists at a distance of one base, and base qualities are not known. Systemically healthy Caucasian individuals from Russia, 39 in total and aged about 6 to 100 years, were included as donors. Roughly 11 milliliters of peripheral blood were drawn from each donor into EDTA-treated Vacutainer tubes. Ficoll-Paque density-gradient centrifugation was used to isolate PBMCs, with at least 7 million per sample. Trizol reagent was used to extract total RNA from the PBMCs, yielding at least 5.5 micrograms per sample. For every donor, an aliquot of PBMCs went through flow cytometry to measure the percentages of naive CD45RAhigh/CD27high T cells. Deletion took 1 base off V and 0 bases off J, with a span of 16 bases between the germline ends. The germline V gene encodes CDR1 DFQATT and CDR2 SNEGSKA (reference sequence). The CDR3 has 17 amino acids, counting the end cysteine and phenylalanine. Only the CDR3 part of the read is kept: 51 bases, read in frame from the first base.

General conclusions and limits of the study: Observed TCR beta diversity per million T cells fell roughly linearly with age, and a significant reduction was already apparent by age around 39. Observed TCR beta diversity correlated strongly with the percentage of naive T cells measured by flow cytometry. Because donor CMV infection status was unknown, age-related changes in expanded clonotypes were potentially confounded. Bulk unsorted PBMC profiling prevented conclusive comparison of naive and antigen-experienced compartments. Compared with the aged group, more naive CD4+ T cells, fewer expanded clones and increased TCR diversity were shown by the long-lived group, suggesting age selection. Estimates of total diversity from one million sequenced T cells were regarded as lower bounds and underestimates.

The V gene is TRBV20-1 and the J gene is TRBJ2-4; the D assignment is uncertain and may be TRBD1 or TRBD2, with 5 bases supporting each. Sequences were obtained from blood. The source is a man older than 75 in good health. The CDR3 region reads CSARGRMGEEAKNIQYF. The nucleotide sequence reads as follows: TGCAGTGCTAGAGGTCGGATGGGGGAAGAAGCCAAAAACATTCAGTACTTC.